This TCR beta chain was identified during a study of CD8+ T cells in alopecia areata. The authors extracted RNA and reverse transcribed it into cDNA as the sequencing template. Sequencing used immunoSEQ multiplex PCR; TCRdb keeps in-frame clones, though not all of them. The table has fewer than 350,000 clones, 58% seen once. Treatment noted: oral pan-JAK inhibitor, 5-10 mg twice daily. Sequenced material: CD4+ T cells sorted from blood, taken at week 24, from a patient treated with tofacitinib. This TCR was recovered from a human donor with alopecia areata.

The CDR3 DNA reads as TGTGCCTGGGCCACGAACGCGGCGGGAGAAAAACTGTTTTTT. Protein: CAWATNAAGEKLFF. The chain couples TRBV30 to TRBJ1-4; D not certain. There are 14 residues in the CDR3. The germline V gene encodes CDR1 GTSNPN and CDR2 SVGIG (reference sequence). The germline V and J ends were trimmed by 5 bases and 8 bases, with 18 bases remaining between them.